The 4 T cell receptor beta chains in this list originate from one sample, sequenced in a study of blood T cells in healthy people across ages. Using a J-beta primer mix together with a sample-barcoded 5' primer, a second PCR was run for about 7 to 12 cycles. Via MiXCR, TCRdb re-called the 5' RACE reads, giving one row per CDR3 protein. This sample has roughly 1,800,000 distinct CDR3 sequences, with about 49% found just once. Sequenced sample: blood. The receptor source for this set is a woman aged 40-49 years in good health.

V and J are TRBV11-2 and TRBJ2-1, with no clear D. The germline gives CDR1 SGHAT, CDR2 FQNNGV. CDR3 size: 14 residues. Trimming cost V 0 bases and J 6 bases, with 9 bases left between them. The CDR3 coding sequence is TGTGCCAGCAGCTTAGATGGAGTCCGCAATGAGCAGTTCTTC. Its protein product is CASSLDGVRNEQFF.

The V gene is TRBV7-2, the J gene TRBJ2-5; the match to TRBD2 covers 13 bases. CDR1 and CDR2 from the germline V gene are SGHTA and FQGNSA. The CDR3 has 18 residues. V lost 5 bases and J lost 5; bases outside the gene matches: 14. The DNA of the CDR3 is TGTGCCAGCAGCCGATTCGGACTAGCGGGGGTGGGGGGGGAGACCCAGTACTTC. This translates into CASSRFGLAGVGGETQYF.

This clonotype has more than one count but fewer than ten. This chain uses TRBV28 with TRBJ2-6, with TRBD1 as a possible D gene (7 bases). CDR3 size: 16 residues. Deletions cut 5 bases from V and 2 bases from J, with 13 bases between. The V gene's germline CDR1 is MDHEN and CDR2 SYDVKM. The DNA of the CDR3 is TGTGCCAGCAGTATCGGAGGGGGCGCTGGGGCCAACGTCCTGACTTTC. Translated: CASSIGGGAGANVLTF. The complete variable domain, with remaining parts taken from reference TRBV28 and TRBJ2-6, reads DVKVTQSSRYLVKRTGEKVFLECVQDMDHENMFWYRQDPGLGLRLIYFSYDVKMKEKGDIPEGYSVSREKKERFSLILESASTNQTSMYLCASSIGGGAGANVLTFGAGSRLTVL.

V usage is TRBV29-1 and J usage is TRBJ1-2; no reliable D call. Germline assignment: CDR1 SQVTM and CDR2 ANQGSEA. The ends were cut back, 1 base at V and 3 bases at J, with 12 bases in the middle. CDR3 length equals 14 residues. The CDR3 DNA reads TGCAGCGTTGAAGTGCGGACTCGATACTATGGCTACACCTTC. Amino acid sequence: CSVEVRTRYYGYTF.